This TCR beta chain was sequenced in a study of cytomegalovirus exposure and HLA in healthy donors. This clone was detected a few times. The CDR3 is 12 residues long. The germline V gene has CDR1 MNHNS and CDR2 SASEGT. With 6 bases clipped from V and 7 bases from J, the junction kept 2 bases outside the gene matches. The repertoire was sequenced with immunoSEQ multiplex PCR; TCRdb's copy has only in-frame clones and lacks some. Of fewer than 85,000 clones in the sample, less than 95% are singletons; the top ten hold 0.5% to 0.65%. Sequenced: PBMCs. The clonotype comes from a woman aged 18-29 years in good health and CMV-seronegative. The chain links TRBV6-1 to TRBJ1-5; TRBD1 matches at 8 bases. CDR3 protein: CASSDRGQPQHF. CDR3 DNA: TGTGCCAGCAGCGACAGGGGCCAGCCCCAGCATTTT.